This T cell receptor beta chain stems from a study of beta chain features in type 1 diabetes. Expressed TCRB transcripts were sequenced, since all the RNA that had been isolated was reverse transcribed. Clones were read by immunoSEQ multiplex PCR, and TCRdb kept only the in-frame ones, dropping some. The sample lists about 350,000 clones; around 19% were seen once. From germline, CDR1 is SGHTA and CDR2 FQGNSA. CDR3 size: 14 residues. V lost 5 bases and J lost 6; bases outside the gene matches: 7. The chain combines TRBV7-2 with TRBJ1-2; 9 bases are a match to TRBD1. Sample: naive CD4+ T cells from blood. The receptor comes from a woman aged 18-35 years in good health. In nucleotides, the CDR3 is TGTGCCAGCAGCCCCAGGACAGGGGTCCATGGCTACACCTTC. Amino acid sequence: CASSPRTGVHGYTF.